This T cell receptor (beta chain) was identified in a study of identical twins. This clonotype was found a few times. Its antigen is unknown. Overall study findings and caveats: With beta out-of-frame sequences, excess sharing by twins was weaker.

Template switching created a universal primer site, and the cDNA included unique molecular identifiers. TCRdb ran MiXCR on the 5' RACE reads and lists one entry per CDR3 protein. The data show around 530,000 distinct CDR3 sequences, with 13% to 15% seen just once and 0.35% to 0.45% held by the top ten. Germline values: CDR1 SGDLS, CDR2 YYNGEE. With 3 bases removed from V and 6 bases from J, the gap between germline ends came to 19 bases. The CDR3 contains 16 residues. The sample was also reused in another study, on yellow fever vaccine responses in identical twins.

This chain joins TRBV9 and TRBJ2-1; perhaps TRBD2 as D (6 bases). The sequencing input was CD4+ T cells sorted from blood. The sequence was obtained from a young woman in good health. CDR3 sequence reads: CASSAGEASRPNEQFF. CDR3 bases: TGTGCCAGCAGCGCGGGGGAGGCTAGCCGGCCCAATGAGCAGTTCTTC.